The 7 T cell receptor beta chains below come from one sample, sequenced in a study of OX40 agonist ivuxolimab in advanced cancers. Profiling relied on immunoSEQ multiplex PCR, and the TCRdb table lists in-frame clones only, not all of them. The sample consists of 50,000 to 55,000 clones, 80% to 85% of them appearing once. The sequences come from CD4+ or CD8+ T cells sorted from blood, collected in a trial of the OX40 agonist ivuxolimab. The receptors here all came from an adult with an advanced solid tumor such as melanoma, head and neck, liver or kidney cancer.

The rearrangement uses TRBV12-5 and TRBJ2-1, with D possibly TRBD2 on 6 matching bases. Trimming took off 4 bases at V and 10 bases at J, with 23 bases between the two ends. Germline CDR1 and CDR2: LGHNT and FRNRAP. The CDR3 extends over 16 amino acids. Written as DNA, the CDR3 is TGTGCTAGTGGTTGGGTGACTAGTTATATACCCGGGGAGCAGTTCTTC. This codes for CASGWVTSYIPGEQFF.

The rearrangement uses TRBV7-9 and TRBJ2-3; possible D gene TRBD2, 6 bases. Germline loops: CDR1 SEHNR, CDR2 FQNEAQ (reference sequence). V lost 5 bases and J lost 9, with 12 bases in between. The CDR3 has 12 amino acids. This chain's CDR3 is CASSESEGTQYF. The CDR3 nucleotides read TGTGCCAGCAGCGAGTCGGAGGGAACGCAGTATTTT.

Here the CDR3 reads CASSLSLAGINEQFF. The CDR3 DNA sequence: TGTGCCAGCAGCTTAAGCCTAGCGGGGATCAATGAGCAGTTCTTC. V is TRBV7-7 and J is TRBJ2-1; 9 bases match TRBD2. CDR3 size: 15 residues. Per germline, CDR1 SSHAT and CDR2 FNYEAQ (reference sequence). Losses at the gene ends were 2 bases for V and 6 bases for J; bases not matched to a gene: 5.

Only a few counts were recorded for this clone. A junction end diverges from the germline sequence, so it may reflect a read error. This sequence joins TRBV5-4 and TRBJ2-5, with 10 positions matching TRBD2. This CDR3 region has 14 residues. In germline, CDR1 is SGHNT, CDR2 YYREEE (reference sequence). The CDR3 loop is CASSQTSGKETQYF. The CDR3, as DNA: TGCGCCAGCAGCCAAACTAGCGGGAAGGAGACCCAGTACTTC.

The chain uses TRBV6-6 and TRBJ2-7; a possible D gene is TRBD1 (6 bases). Per the germline V gene, CDR1 is MNHNY and CDR2 is SVGAGI (reference sequence). Trimming cost V 10 bases and J 3 bases, with 19 bases left between them. The length of the CDR3 is 14 residues. CDR3 sequence: CAISPTQGRYEQYF. The CDR3 DNA reads TGTGCCATCAGCCCGACCCAGGGGCGCTACGAGCAGTACTTC.

The chain is built from TRBV6-1 and TRBJ2-2, with TRBD1 identical over 12 bases. Germline-derived CDR1 and CDR2 are MNHNS and SASEGT. V shed 6 bases and J 6 bases; nucleotides not matched to a gene: 5. This CDR3 has 15 amino acids. CDR3: CASSLGQGAPGELFF. CDR3 bases: TGTGCCAGCAGCCTGGGACAGGGGGCGCCCGGGGAGCTGTTTTTT.

V usage is TRBV7-2 and J usage is TRBJ2-5, with D possibly matching TRBD1 (6 bases). Germline V gives CDR1 SGHTA, CDR2 FQGNSA. This CDR3 comprises 15 residues. Trimming took off 1 base at V and 1 base at J, with 10 bases between the two ends. The CDR3 sequence is CASSLVGQSQETQYF. CDR3 nucleotides: TGTGCCAGCAGCTTAGTCGGACAGTCCCAAGAGACCCAGTACTTC.